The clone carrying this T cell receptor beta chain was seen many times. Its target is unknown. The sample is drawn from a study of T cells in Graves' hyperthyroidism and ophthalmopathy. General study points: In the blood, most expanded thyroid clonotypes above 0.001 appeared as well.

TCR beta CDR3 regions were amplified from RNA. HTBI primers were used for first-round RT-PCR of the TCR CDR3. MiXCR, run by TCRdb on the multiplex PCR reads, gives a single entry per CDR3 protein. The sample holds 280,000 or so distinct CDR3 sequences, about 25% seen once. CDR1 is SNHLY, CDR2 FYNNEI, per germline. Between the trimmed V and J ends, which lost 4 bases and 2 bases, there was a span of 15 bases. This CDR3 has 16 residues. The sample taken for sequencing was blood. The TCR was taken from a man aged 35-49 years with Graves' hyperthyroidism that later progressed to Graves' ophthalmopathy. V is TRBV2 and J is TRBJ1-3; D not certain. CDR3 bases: TGTGCCAGCAGTGGTTGGGCTATCAAAGCTGGAAACACCATATATTTT. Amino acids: CASSGWAIKAGNTIYF.